The clone carrying this TCR beta chain was seen many times. Its target is not known. These data originate in a study of CD8+CD57+ T cells in acquired aplastic anemia. CD8+CD57+ cell expansion, shown by flow cytometry, had occurred in the patients selected for sequencing. The enrolled patients all had severe acquired aplastic anemia. Study-wide points: Some 31 sequences, all CD8+ CDR3, were shared between patients and controls.

V trimming: 2 bases; J trimming: 0 bases; junction bases outside the gene matches: 6. This CDR3 has 17 residues. Germline loops: CDR1 DFQATT, CDR2 SNEGSKA (reference sequence). CDR3 and TCR beta VDJ profiling relied on a genomic DNA template. One entry per CDR3 protein results from TCRdb running MiXCR on the reads. The sample carries a few hundred thousand distinct CDR3 sequences, over 40% recorded once. Sample: sorted CD4+, CD8+, or CD8+CD57+ T cells (not recorded which) from PBMCs. The source is a human donor with aplastic anemia. This chain links TRBV20-1 with TRBJ2-7, with 14 bases matching TRBD2. The CDR3 bases are TGCAGTGCTAGACTCTGGGGACTAGCGGGGGACTCCTACGAGCAGTACTTC. This encodes CSARLWGLAGDSYEQYF.